These 30 T cell receptor beta chains originate from one sample sequenced in a study of cytomegalovirus exposure and HLA in healthy donors. PCR was performed using 60 Vbeta and 13 Jbeta primers. Produced via immunoSEQ multiplex PCR; TCRdb's table is partial and in-frame only. The table has some 80,000 clones, around 81% seen once. Sequenced input: PBMCs. Receptors were obtained from a middle-aged man in good health and CMV-seronegative.

The chain links TRBV6-1 to TRBJ2-7; TRBD1 agrees at 9 bases. Germline values: CDR1 MNHNS, CDR2 SASEGT. The CDR3 loop spans 14 amino acids. The ends lost 6 bases at V and 2 bases at J; junction bases unmatched: 5. The DNA of the CDR3 is TGTGCCAGCAGGACCGGGACAGGGACCTACGAGCAGTACTTC. Its protein product is CASRTGTGTYEQYF.

The rearrangement links TRBV2 to TRBJ2-3; 8 nucleotides agree with TRBD1. Germline CDR1 SNHLY, CDR2 FYNNEI. The CDR3 consists of 17 residues. The trim removed 6 bases at V and 2 bases at J, leaving 13 bases unmatched. CDR3 sequence reads: CASRPFVRTGNTDTQYF. In DNA, the CDR3 is TGTGCCAGCAGGCCTTTTGTCCGGACAGGGAACACAGATACGCAGTATTTT.

As for this clone: Its ends do not fully match the called genes, so a read error is possible. The sample carries other DNA sequences with the same CDR3. V gene TRBV18 combines with J gene TRBJ1-1; D is perhaps TRBD1 (5 bases). The CDR3 loop spans 14 amino acids. Germline V gene sequence: CDR1 KGHSH, CDR2 LQKENI. The CDR3 reads CASSPPTVNTEAFF. In DNA, the CDR3 is TGCGCCAGCTCACCACCGACAGTGAACACTGAAGCTTTCTTT.

The CDR3 nucleotides read TGTGCCAGCAGCCCGACAGGGGGTCGAACTGAAGCTTTCTTT. Encoded protein: CASSPTGGRTEAFF. V and J are TRBV28 and TRBJ1-1; 9 nucleotides agree with TRBD1. V lost 6 bases and J lost 5; bases outside the gene matches: 7. Per germline, CDR1 MDHEN and CDR2 SYDVKM. The CDR3 consists of 14 residues.

This clone was detected once. V and J are TRBV15 and TRBJ2-5; D possibly corresponds to TRBD2 (6 bases). Trimming left V 5 bases short and J 0 bases short, with 10 bases between. The CDR3 sequence is 14 residues long. In germline, CDR1 is LNHNV, CDR2 YYDKDF (reference sequence). CDR3 region: CATSGRDYQETQYF. CDR3 nucleotides: TGTGCCACCAGCGGTCGGGACTACCAAGAGACCCAGTACTTC.

The chain carries TRBV19 and TRBJ1-5, with TRBD1 as a possible D gene (5 bases). Germline V lookup: CDR1 LNHDA, CDR2 SQIVND (reference sequence). V was pared by 5 bases and J by 0 bases, with 29 bases between. This CDR3 is 21 amino acids long. The CDR3 here is CASSPTLSGDPKRYSNQPQHF. In DNA form, the CDR3 reads TGTGCCAGTAGTCCGACGTTGAGCGGGGACCCAAAACGATATAGCAATCAGCCCCAGCATTTT.

The V and J genes are TRBV18 and TRBJ2-2; TRBD2 matches 11 bases. Germline V gene data show CDR1 as KGHSH and CDR2 as LQKENI. The CDR3 is 17 amino acids. V gave up 3 bases and J gave up 0 bases; unmatched junction bases: 3. CDR3 sequence: CASSPRTSGSNTGELFF. The DNA for the CDR3 is TGTGCCAGCTCACCCCGGACTAGCGGGTCGAACACCGGGGAGCTGTTTTTT.

V and J are TRBV5-1 and TRBJ1-2, with D possibly matching TRBD1 (6 bases). Germline CDR1 and CDR2: SGHRS and YFSETQ. The CDR3 loop spans 14 amino acids. Trimming took off 4 bases at V and 5 bases at J, with 15 bases between the two ends. CDR3 residues: CASSRIQGSYGYTF. CDR3 DNA sequence: TGCGCCAGCAGCCGTATACAGGGAAGTTATGGCTACACCTTC.

As regards this clone: Compared with germline, one end of the junction differs, possibly owing to a read error. This sequence joins TRBV9 and TRBJ2-6; maybe TRBD1 (5 bases). This CDR3 has 13 amino acids. The germline V gene encodes CDR1 SGDLS and CDR2 YYNGEE. In DNA form, the CDR3 reads TGTGCCAGCAGCGTAACTGGGGCCAACGGCCTGACTTTC. It codes for CASSVTGANGLTF.

This CDR3 is CASSPRRGGPNTGELFF. Here the CDR3 DNA reads TGTGCCAGCAGCCCTCGACGGGGGGGCCCGAACACCGGGGAGCTGTTTTTT. The chain is built from TRBV7-3 and TRBJ2-2; 8 bases map to TRBD2. Trimming removed 5 bases from V and 0 bases from J; junction bases left unmatched: 8. In germline, CDR1 is SGHTA, CDR2 FQGTGA. The CDR3 has 17 residues.

This clone has a single count. The J gene is TRBJ1-1, the V gene TRBV6-1, with TRBD1 as a possible D gene (6 bases). V gave up 6 bases and J gave up 2 bases, with 10 bases separating them. Per germline, CDR1 MNHNS and CDR2 SASEGT. CDR3 length equals 13 residues. CDR3 region: CASSLTGNTEAFF. CDR3 bases: TGTGCCAGCAGCTTGACAGGTAACACTGAAGCTTTCTTT.

The chain carries TRBV29-1 and TRBJ1-5; tentatively, D is TRBD1 (5 bases). This CDR3 is built from 13 residues. Germline V CDR1 and CDR2: SQVTM, ANQGSEA. The V end lost 5 bases, the J end lost 4 bases, and 12 bases lay between the germline ends. This CDR3 reads CSVRGTDNQPQHF. DNA of the CDR3: TGCAGCGTTCGCGGGACTGATAATCAGCCCCAGCATTTT. The full variable domain, with the rest looked up from reference TRBV29-1 and TRBJ1-5, is SAVISQKPSRDICQRGTSLTIQCQVDSQVTMMFWYRQQPGQSLTLIATANQGSEATYESGFVIDKFPISRPNLTFSTLTVSNMSPEDSSIYLCSVRGTDNQPQHFGDGTRLSIL.

This chain uses TRBV6-1 with TRBJ2-1; D is possibly TRBD2 (6 bases). Germline V lookup: CDR1 MNHNS, CDR2 SASEGT. V was shortened by 7 bases and J by 4 bases, with 17 bases between the two germline ends. The CDR3 covers 15 residues. Written as DNA, the CDR3 is TGTGCCAGCACTGGGAGGCTAGCTGAATACAATGAGCAGTTCTTC. Translation: CASTGRLAEYNEQFF.

The chain couples TRBV4-1 to TRBJ2-5; 10 bases are a match to TRBD1. This CDR3 has 18 amino acids. From germline, CDR1 is MGHRA and CDR2 YSYEKL. The J segment lost 4 bases and the V segment lost 1 base, leaving 12 bases of the junction unmatched. Written as DNA, the CDR3 is TGCGCCAGCAGCCAAGGGCCGGGACAGGGGAAAGTTGGAGAGACCCAGTACTTC. It translates to CASSQGPGQGKVGETQYF.

V gene TRBV7-2 combines with J gene TRBJ1-1; D is unclear. CDR3 length: 12 amino acids. Germline V CDR1 and CDR2: SGHTA, FQGNSA. The ends were cut back, 3 bases at V and 3 bases at J, with 5 bases in the middle. The CDR3 loop reads CASSFSDTEAFF. CDR3 in DNA: TGTGCCAGCAGCTTCTCCGACACTGAAGCTTTCTTT. The variable domain in full, completed from reference TRBV7-2 and TRBJ1-1, reads GAGVSQSPSNKVTEKGKDVELRCDPISGHTALYWYRQSLGQGLEFLIYFQGNSAPDKSGLPSDRFSAERTGGSVSTLTIQRTQQEDSAVYLCASSFSDTEAFFGQGTRLTVV.

The rearrangement links TRBV10-2 to TRBJ2-7; D perhaps matches TRBD1 (5 bases). The CDR3 runs 16 residues. V lost 0 bases and J 5 bases, leaving 17 bases between the germline ends. The V gene's germline CDR1 is WSHSY and CDR2 SAAADI. CDR3 residues: CASSESSKGLSDEQYF. CDR3 bases: TGCGCCAGCAGTGAGTCGAGTAAGGGGCTGAGCGACGAGCAGTACTTC.

The chain combines TRBV15 with TRBJ1-3; 8 positions match TRBD1. Looked up from germline, CDR1 is LNHNV and CDR2 is YYDKDF (reference sequence). Trimming took 3 bases from V and 1 from J; bases not matched to a gene: 11. This CDR3 comprises 18 residues. The CDR3: CATSRLPGTGQSGNTIYF. The CDR3 region has the DNA TGTGCCACCAGCAGGCTCCCCGGGACAGGACAATCTGGAAACACCATATATTTT.

The chain uses TRBV11-2 and TRBJ2-1; TRBD2 aligns across 9 bases. This CDR3 spans 14 amino acids. V shed 5 bases and J 7 bases; nucleotides not matched to a gene: 6. Germline V CDR1 and CDR2: SGHAT, FQNNGV. CDR3 protein: CASSRGGGRNEQFF. In DNA, the CDR3 is TGTGCCAGCAGCCGCGGGGGGGGGAGGAATGAGCAGTTCTTC. The whole variable domain, filled in from reference TRBV11-2 and TRBJ2-1, reads EAGVAQSPRYKIIEKRQSVAFWCNPISGHATLYWYQQILGQGPKLLIQFQNNGVVDDSQLPKDRFSAERLKGVDSTLKIQPAKLEDSAVYLCASSRGGGRNEQFFGPGTRLTVL.

V usage is TRBV2 and J usage is TRBJ2-4; 7 bases map to TRBD2. The CDR3 length is 13 residues. The ends lost 7 bases at V and 12 bases at J; junction bases unmatched: 12. Germline V gene sequence: CDR1 SNHLY, CDR2 FYNNEI. The CDR3 coding sequence is TGTGCCAGCACGGTTGGCAGGGAGGGAAGTCAGTACTTC. Protein: CASTVGREGSQYF.

The table lists this clone with a few counts. The V and J genes are TRBV11-2 and TRBJ2-4; 7 positions agree with TRBD2. J was trimmed by 2 bases and V by 2 bases; bases with no gene match: 12. CDR3 length: 18 residues. Germline-derived CDR1 and CDR2 are SGHAT and FQNNGV. The DNA of the CDR3 is TGTGCCAGCAGCTTACGGGTGGCGGGCGGGAGAACCAAAAACATTCAGTACTTC. Translating gives CASSLRVAGGRTKNIQYF.

This rearrangement joins TRBV6-6 to TRBJ1-6, with a tentative D call TRBD1 (5 bases). This CDR3 contains 12 residues. V lost 8 bases and J 10 bases, leaving 12 bases between the germline ends. Germline V gene sequence: CDR1 MNHNY, CDR2 SVGAGI (reference sequence). CDR3 in amino acids: CASQPWGSPLHF. In DNA, the CDR3 is TGTGCCAGCCAACCTTGGGGCTCACCCCTCCACTTT.

The rearrangement joins TRBV7-9 to TRBJ2-7; D gene ambiguous. The ends were cut back, 2 bases at V and 6 bases at J, with 17 bases in the middle. Germline V gene sequence: CDR1 SEHNR, CDR2 FQNEAQ (reference sequence). This CDR3 region has 15 residues. The CDR3 DNA sequence: TGTGCCAGCAGCTTACGGGTTGATAGCCCGGTCGAGCAGTACTTC. Amino acids: CASSLRVDSPVEQYF.

The chain carries TRBV19 and TRBJ1-1, with D unclear. The germline V and J ends were trimmed by 6 bases and 1 base, with 9 bases remaining between them. Germline V gene lookup returns CDR1 LNHDA and CDR2 SQIVND (reference sequence). The CDR3 sequence is 13 residues long. The CDR3: CASSPSENTEAFF. The CDR3 DNA is TGTGCCAGTAGCCCCAGCGAGAACACTGAAGCTTTCTTT.

The rearrangement links TRBV18 to TRBJ1-5; TRBD1 agrees at 7 bases. With V trimmed by 3 bases and J by 3 bases, 8 bases remained unmatched. The CDR3 is 16 amino acids. Germline lookup yields CDR1 KGHSH and CDR2 LQKENI. CDR3: CASSPKLGQTNQPQHF. CDR3 DNA sequence: TGTGCCAGCTCACCCAAATTGGGACAGACCAATCAGCCCCAGCATTTT.

This chain links TRBV7-8 with TRBJ2-1; 9 positions match TRBD1. The CDR3 is 16 residues long. The germline V gene encodes CDR1 SGHVS and CDR2 FQNEAQ. Trimming removed 2 bases from V and 4 bases from J; junction bases left unmatched: 6. The CDR3 bases are TGTGCCAGCAGCTTAAGTCGGGACAGGGCTTACAATGAGCAGTTCTTC. It is translated as CASSLSRDRAYNEQFF.

The chain recombines TRBV11-2 with TRBJ1-5; D unclear. The ends were cut back, 1 base at V and 5 bases at J, with 12 bases in the middle. The CDR3 is 15 residues long. The germline CDR1 and CDR2 sequences are SGHAT and FQNNGV. CDR3 region: CASSLAPGAHQPQHF. The CDR3 DNA sequence: TGTGCCAGCAGCTTAGCCCCAGGCGCCCATCAGCCCCAGCATTTT.

V is TRBV30 and J is TRBJ2-3, with TRBD2 matching over 9 bases. CDR3 length: 14 amino acids. Germline values: CDR1 GTSNPN, CDR2 SVGIG (reference sequence). Germline trimming cut 4 bases from V and 5 bases from J; bases unmatched to any gene: 7. The CDR3 loop reads CAWNIAGVGDTQYF. CDR3 bases: TGTGCCTGGAATATAGCGGGAGTCGGAGATACGCAGTATTTT.

The rearrangement uses TRBV28 and TRBJ1-6, with 10 bases matching TRBD1. Germline V gene sequence: CDR1 MDHEN, CDR2 SYDVKM. The CDR3 extends over 15 amino acids. J gave up 7 bases and V 7 bases, and 7 bases lay outside the gene matches. CDR3 bases: TGTGCCAGCAATCGTTTGGGACAGGGGAATTCACCCCTCCACTTT. It encodes CASNRLGQGNSPLHF.

Details on this clone: Relative to the germline gene, one junction end is altered; a read error may explain this. The V and J genes are TRBV7-8 and TRBJ2-6, with TRBD1 matching over 10 bases. The CDR3 consists of 16 residues. From germline, CDR1 is SGHVS and CDR2 FQNEAQ. CDR3: CASSTTGGAGANGLTF. The CDR3 nucleotides read TGTGCCAGCAGCACGACAGGGGGCGCTGGGGCCAACGGCCTGACTTTC.

This clone was counted once. The gene calls are TRBV19 and TRBJ2-1; TRBD2 matches 8 bases. V shed 4 bases, J shed 4 bases, and the junction held 6 bases outside the gene matches. The germline V gene encodes CDR1 LNHDA and CDR2 SQIVND (reference sequence). This CDR3 has 15 amino acids. CDR3 sequence reads: CASSRAGGTYNEQFF. CDR3 sequence (DNA): TGTGCCAGTAGTAGGGCGGGAGGAACTTACAATGAGCAGTTCTTC. The whole variable domain, remainder taken from reference TRBV19 and TRBJ2-1, is DGGITQSPKYLFRKEGQNVTLSCEQNLNHDAMYWYRQDPGQGLRLIYYSQIVNDFQKGDIAEGYSVSREKKESFPLTVTSAQKNPTAFYLCASSRAGGTYNEQFFGPGTRLTVL.